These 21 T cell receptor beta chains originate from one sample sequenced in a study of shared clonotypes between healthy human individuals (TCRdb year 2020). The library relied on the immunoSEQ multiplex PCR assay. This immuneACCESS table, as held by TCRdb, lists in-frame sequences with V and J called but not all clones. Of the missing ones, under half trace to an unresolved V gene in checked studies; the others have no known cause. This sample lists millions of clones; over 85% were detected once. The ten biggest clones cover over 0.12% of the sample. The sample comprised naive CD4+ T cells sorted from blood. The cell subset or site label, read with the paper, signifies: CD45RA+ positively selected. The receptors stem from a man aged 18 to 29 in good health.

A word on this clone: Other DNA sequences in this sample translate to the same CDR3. The CDR3 region is CASSLPGVRYEQYF. The DNA for the CDR3 is TGCGCCAGCAGCTTGCCAGGGGTCAGGTACGAGCAGTACTTC. V gene TRBV5-1 combines with J gene TRBJ2-7; tentatively, D is TRBD1 (6 bases). V lost 1 base, J lost 4 bases, and 12 bases lay in between. This CDR3 contains 14 residues. In germline, CDR1 is SGHRS, CDR2 YFSETQ.

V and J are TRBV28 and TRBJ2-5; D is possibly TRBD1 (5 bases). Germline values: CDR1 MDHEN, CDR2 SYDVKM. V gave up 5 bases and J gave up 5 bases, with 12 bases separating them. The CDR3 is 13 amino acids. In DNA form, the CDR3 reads TGTGCCAGCAGTCCACAGGACCTGGAGACCCAGTACTTC. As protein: CASSPQDLETQYF.

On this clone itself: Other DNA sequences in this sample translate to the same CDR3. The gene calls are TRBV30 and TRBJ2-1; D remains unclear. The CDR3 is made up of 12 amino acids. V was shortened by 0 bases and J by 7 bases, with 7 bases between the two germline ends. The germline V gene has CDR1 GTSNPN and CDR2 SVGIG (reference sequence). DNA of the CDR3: TGTGCCTGGAGTGTTCTAGAAAATGAGCAGTTCTTC. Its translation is CAWSVLENEQFF.

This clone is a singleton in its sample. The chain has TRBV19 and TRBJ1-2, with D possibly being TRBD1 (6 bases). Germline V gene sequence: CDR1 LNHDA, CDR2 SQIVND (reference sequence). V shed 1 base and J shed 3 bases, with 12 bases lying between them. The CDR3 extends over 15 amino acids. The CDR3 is CASSIVAGGDYGYTF. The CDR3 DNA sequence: TGTGCCAGTAGTATAGTAGCCGGGGGCGACTATGGCTACACCTTC.

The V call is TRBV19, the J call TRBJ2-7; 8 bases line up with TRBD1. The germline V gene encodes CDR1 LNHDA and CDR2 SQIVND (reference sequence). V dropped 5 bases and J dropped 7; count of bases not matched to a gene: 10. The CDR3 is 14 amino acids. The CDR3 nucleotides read TGTGCCAGTAGTCCGGGGACAGGTTCGGGTGAGCAGTACTTC. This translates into CASSPGTGSGEQYF.

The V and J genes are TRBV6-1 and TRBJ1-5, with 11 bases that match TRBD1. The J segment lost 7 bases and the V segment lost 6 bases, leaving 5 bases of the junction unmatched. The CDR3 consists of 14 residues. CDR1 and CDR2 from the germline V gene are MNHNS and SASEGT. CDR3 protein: CASRGGQGGQPQHF. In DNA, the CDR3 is TGTGCCAGCAGGGGGGGACAGGGGGGACAGCCCCAGCATTTT.

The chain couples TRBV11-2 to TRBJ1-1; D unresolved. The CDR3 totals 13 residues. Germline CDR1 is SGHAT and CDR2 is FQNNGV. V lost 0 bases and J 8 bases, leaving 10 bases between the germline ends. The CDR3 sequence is CASSLDRAPEAFF. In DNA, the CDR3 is TGTGCCAGCAGCTTAGATAGGGCGCCGGAAGCTTTCTTT.

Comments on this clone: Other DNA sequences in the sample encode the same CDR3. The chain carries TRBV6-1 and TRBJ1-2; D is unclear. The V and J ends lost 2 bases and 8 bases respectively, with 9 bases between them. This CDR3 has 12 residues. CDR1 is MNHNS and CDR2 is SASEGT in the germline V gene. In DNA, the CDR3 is TGTGCCAGCAGTGAATCGGGAGTCGGCTACACCTTC. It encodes CASSESGVGYTF.

Here the CDR3 reads CASSPIGGRAFNEQYF. CDR3 sequence (DNA): TGTGCCAGCAGCCCCATCGGCGGGAGGGCCTTTAACGAGCAGTACTTC. The chain couples TRBV11-2 to TRBJ2-7; the match to TRBD2 covers 9 bases. This CDR3 has 16 amino acids. V lost 5 bases to trimming and J lost 5 bases; unmatched junction nucleotides: 13. Germline assignment: CDR1 SGHAT and CDR2 FQNNGV.

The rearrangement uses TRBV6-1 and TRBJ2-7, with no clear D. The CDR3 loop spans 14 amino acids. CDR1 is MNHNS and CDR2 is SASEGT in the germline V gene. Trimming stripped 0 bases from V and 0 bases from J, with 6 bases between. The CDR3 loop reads CASSEARRSYEQYF. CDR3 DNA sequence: TGTGCCAGCAGTGAAGCGAGACGCTCCTACGAGCAGTACTTC.

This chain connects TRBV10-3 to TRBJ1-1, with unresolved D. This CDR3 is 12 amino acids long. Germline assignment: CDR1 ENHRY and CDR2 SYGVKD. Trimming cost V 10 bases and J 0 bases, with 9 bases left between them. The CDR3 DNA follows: TGTGCCACTACGGAAATGAACACTGAAGCTTTCTTT. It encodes CATTEMNTEAFF.

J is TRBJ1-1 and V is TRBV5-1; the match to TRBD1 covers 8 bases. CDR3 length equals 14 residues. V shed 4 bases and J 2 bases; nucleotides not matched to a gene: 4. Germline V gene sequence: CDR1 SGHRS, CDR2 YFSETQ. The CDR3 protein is CASSGTGGNTEAFF. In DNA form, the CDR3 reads TGCGCCAGCAGCGGAACAGGGGGAAACACTGAAGCTTTCTTT.

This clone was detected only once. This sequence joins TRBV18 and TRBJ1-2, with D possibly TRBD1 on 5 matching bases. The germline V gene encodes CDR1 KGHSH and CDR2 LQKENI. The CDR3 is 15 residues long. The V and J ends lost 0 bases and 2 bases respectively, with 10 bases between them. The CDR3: CASSPPGRDNYGYTF. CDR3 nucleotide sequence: TGTGCCAGCTCACCACCTGGACGGGACAACTATGGCTACACCTTC.

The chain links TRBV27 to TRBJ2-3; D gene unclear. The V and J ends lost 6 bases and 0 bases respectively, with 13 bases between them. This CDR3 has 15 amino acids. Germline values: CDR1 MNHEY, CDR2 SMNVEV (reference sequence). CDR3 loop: CASRRQARSTDTQYF. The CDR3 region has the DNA TGTGCCAGCAGAAGGCAGGCCCGCAGCACAGATACGCAGTATTTT.

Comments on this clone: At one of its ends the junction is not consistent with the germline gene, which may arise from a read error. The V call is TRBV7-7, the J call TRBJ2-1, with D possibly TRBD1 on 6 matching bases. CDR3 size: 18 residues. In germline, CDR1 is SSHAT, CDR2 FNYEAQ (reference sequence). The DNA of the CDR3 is TGTGCTAGCAGCCAAGGGGTGACAGGCCCTAGCTCCTACAATGAGCAGTTCTTC. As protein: CASSQGVTGPSSYNEQFF.

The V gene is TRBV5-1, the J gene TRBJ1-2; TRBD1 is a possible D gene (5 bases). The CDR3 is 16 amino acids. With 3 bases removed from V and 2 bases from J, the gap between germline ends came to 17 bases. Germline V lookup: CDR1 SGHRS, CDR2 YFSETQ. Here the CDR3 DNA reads TGCGCCAGCAGCTGGGGCCCGGTAAACCAAAACTATGGCTACACCTTC. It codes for CASSWGPVNQNYGYTF.

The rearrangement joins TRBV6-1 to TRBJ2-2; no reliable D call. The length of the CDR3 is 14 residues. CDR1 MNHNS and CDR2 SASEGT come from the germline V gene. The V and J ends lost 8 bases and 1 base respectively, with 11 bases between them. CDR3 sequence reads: CASSIPGNTGELFF. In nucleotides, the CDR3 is TGTGCCAGCTCCATCCCAGGGAACACCGGGGAGCTGTTTTTT.

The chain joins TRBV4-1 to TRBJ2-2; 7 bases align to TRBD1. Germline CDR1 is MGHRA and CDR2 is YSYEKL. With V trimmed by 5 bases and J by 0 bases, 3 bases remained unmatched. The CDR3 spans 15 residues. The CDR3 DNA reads TGCGCCAGCAGCATAGACAGGGCGAACACCGGGGAGCTGTTTTTT. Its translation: CASSIDRANTGELFF.

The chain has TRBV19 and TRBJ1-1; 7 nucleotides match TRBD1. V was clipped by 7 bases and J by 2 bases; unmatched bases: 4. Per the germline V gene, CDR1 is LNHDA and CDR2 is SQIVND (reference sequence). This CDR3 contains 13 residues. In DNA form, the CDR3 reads TGTGCCAGTACAGGGACAGTTAACACTGAAGCTTTCTTT. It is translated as CASTGTVNTEAFF. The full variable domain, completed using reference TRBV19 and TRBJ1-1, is DGGITQSPKYLFRKEGQNVTLSCEQNLNHDAMYWYRQDPGQGLRLIYYSQIVNDFQKGDIAEGYSVSREKKESFPLTVTSAQKNPTAFYLCASTGTVNTEAFFGQGTRLTVV.

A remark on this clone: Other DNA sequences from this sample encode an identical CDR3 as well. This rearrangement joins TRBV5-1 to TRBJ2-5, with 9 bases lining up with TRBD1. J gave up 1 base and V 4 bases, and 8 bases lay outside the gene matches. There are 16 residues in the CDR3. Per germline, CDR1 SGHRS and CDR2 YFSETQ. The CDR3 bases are TGCGCCAGCAGCCCAGGAACAGGGGGCGGCCAAGAGACCCAGTACTTC. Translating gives CASSPGTGGGQETQYF.

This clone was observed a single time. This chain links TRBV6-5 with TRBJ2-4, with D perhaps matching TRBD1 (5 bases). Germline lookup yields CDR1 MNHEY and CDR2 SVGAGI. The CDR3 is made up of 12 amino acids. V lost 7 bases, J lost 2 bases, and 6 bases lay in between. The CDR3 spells CASKGSKNIQYF. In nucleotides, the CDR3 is TGTGCCAGCAAGGGGTCCAAAAACATTCAGTACTTC.